One sample yielded the 16 T cell receptor beta chains listed below, sequenced in a study of blood T cells in healthy people across ages. Together with a sample-barcoded 5' primer, a J-beta primer mix was included in a second PCR lasting roughly 7 to 11 cycles. Each CDR3 protein gets one entry after TCRdb re-called the 5' RACE reads with MiXCR. The table includes 780,000 or so distinct CDR3 sequences, around half detected once. The sequenced sample consisted of blood. Every receptor here comes from a man aged 80 or over in good health.

The chain employs TRBV6-6 and TRBJ2-5, with D possibly matching TRBD1 (5 bases). The germline V gene encodes CDR1 MNHNY and CDR2 SVGAGI (reference sequence). This CDR3 has 14 amino acids. V gave up 5 bases and J gave up 11 bases, with 21 bases separating them. DNA of the CDR3: TGTGCCAGCAGTGCTAGGGGCAGTCGCAATGAGCAGTACTTC. Residues: CASSARGSRNEQYF.

The chain recombines TRBV5-1 with TRBJ2-1; D is unclear. The germline V and J ends were trimmed by 4 bases and 3 bases, with 11 bases remaining between them. Germline-derived CDR1 and CDR2 are SGHRS and YFSETQ. The CDR3 has 14 residues. CDR3 nucleotide sequence: TGCGCCAGCAGCCCCTCTCAGCTCTACAATGAGCAGTTCTTC. This encodes CASSPSQLYNEQFF.

This clonotype was detected once. This rearrangement joins TRBV6-5 to TRBJ2-3, with D possibly matching TRBD2 (6 bases). The CDR3 extends over 14 amino acids. V was shortened by 0 bases and J by 14 bases, with 18 bases between the two germline ends. The germline V gene has CDR1 MNHEY and CDR2 SVGAGI. CDR3 sequence: CASSYSGSGRDAYF. CDR3 DNA: TGTGCCAGCAGTTACTCGGGTAGCGGCAGAGACGCGTATTTT.

This chain joins TRBV20-1 and TRBJ2-6; the match to TRBD1 covers 7 bases. The length of the CDR3 is 16 residues. J was trimmed by 0 bases and V by 1 base; bases with no gene match: 3. Germline V lookup: CDR1 DFQATT, CDR2 SNEGSKA (reference sequence). The CDR3 sequence is CSARGTGRSGANVLTF. The CDR3 nucleotides are TGCAGTGCTAGAGGGACAGGCCGCTCTGGGGCCAACGTCCTGACTTTC.

Worth noting for this clonotype: One junction end does not reproduce the germline sequence, and a read error may be involved. The chain carries TRBV6-2 or TRBV6-3 and TRBJ2-4; D possibly corresponds to TRBD2 (5 bases). The length of the CDR3 is 15 residues. Per the germline V gene, CDR1 is MNHEY and CDR2 is SVGEGT. The CDR3 bases are TGTGCCGGCAGTTACGGGGATCTCCGACTAAACATTCAGTACTTC. This sequence encodes CAGSYGDLRLNIQYF.

CDR3 nucleotide sequence: TGTGCCAGCAGCTTAAGGGACGTAGTACGTGGCGGTAGCTCCTACAATGAGCAGTTCTTC. Its protein is CASSLRDVVRGGSSYNEQFF. The chain uses TRBV7-9 and TRBJ2-1; D may match TRBD1 or TRBD2 (5 bases each). From germline, CDR1 is SEHNR and CDR2 FQNEAQ (reference sequence). The CDR3 runs 20 residues. V was clipped by 2 bases and J by 0 bases, with 23 bases between them.

V and J are TRBV3-1 and TRBJ1-2, with 9 bases fitting TRBD1. The length of the CDR3 is 14 residues. Trimming removed 4 bases from V and 8 bases from J; junction bases left unmatched: 8. CDR1 LGHDT and CDR2 YNNKEL come from the germline V gene (reference sequence). This CDR3 reads CASSPWDRDYGYTF. CDR3 bases: TGTGCCAGCAGCCCATGGGACAGGGATTACGGCTACACCTTC.

This rearrangement joins TRBV18 to TRBJ2-7; D is unclear. This CDR3 region has 14 residues. Trimming removed 3 bases from V and 6 bases from J, with 15 bases in between. The V gene's germline CDR1 is KGHSH and CDR2 LQKENI. The CDR3 spells CASSPRTSSREQYF. As DNA, the CDR3 is TGTGCCAGCTCACCTAGGACCTCTTCCCGCGAGCAGTACTTC.

This sequence joins TRBV27 and TRBJ2-5; TRBD1 might be the D (6 bases). V dropped 0 bases and J dropped 5 bases, with 10 bases sitting between them. The CDR3 sequence is 14 residues long. Germline V CDR1 and CDR2: MNHEY, SMNVEV (reference sequence). The CDR3 DNA is TGTGCCAGCAGTTTATCGAGAGGACAGGAGACCCAGTACTTC. Its protein product is CASSLSRGQETQYF.

This chain joins TRBV20-1 and TRBJ1-6, with D perhaps matching TRBD1 (6 bases). V lost 5 bases to trimming and J lost 10 bases, with 18 bases between them. The CDR3 extends over 14 amino acids. Germline V gives CDR1 DFQATT, CDR2 SNEGSKA (reference sequence). In nucleotides, the CDR3 is TGCAGTGCTGCTAAGATTGAAGGACAGTCACCCCTCCACTTT. Its translation is CSAAKIEGQSPLHF.

This chain links TRBV14 with TRBJ2-3; 11 bases fit TRBD2. The CDR3 consists of 15 residues. Germline assignment: CDR1 SGHDN and CDR2 FVKESK. J lost 7 bases, V lost 4 bases, and 7 bases had no gene match. CDR3 nucleotides: TGTGCCAGCAGCCGAAGACGACTAGCGGGGAATACGCAGTATTTT. This codes for CASSRRRLAGNTQYF. The whole variable domain, remainder taken from reference TRBV14 and TRBJ2-3, is EAGVTQFPSHSVIEKGQTVTLRCDPISGHDNLYWYRRVMGKEIKFLLHFVKESKQDESGMPNNRFLAERTGGTYSTLKVQPAELEDSGVYFCASSRRRLAGNTQYFGPGTRLTVL.

The rearrangement joins TRBV12-3 or TRBV12-4 to TRBJ2-2; D unresolved. The V and J ends lost 5 bases and 2 bases respectively, with 12 bases between them. This CDR3 comprises 15 residues. The CDR3 loop reads CASSPYRTNTGELFF. The CDR3 DNA follows: TGTGCCAGCAGTCCCTATAGGACCAACACCGGGGAGCTGTTTTTT.

J is TRBJ2-3 and V is TRBV4-1; possible D gene TRBD2, 6 bases. The CDR3 has 14 amino acids. Germline CDR1 and CDR2: MGHRA and YSYEKL. The V end lost 0 bases, the J end lost 14 bases, and 18 bases lay between the germline ends. DNA for the CDR3: TGCGCCAGCAGCCAAGAACTAGCCAGAGGATACGCGTATTTT. Translating gives CASSQELARGYAYF.

As to this clonotype: With a much larger clone just one base away, this may be a read error. This chain links TRBV9 with TRBJ2-2; no firm D call. The CDR3 covers 15 residues. CDR1 is SGDLS, CDR2 YYNGEE, per germline. The CDR3 DNA sequence: TGTGTCAGCAGCGTAGATGTCTCCGGAACCGGGGAGCTGTTTTTT. Translated: CVSSVDVSGTGELFF. Using reference TRBV9 and TRBJ2-2 for the parts outside the CDR3, the full variable domain is DSGVTQTPKHLITATGQRVTLRCSPRSGDLSVYWYQQSLDQGLQFLIQYYNGEERAKGNILERFSAQQFPDLHSELNLSSLELGDSALYFCVSSVDVSGTGELFFGEGSRLTVL.

CDR3 loop: CASSQRLLAGGYNEQFF. In nucleotides, the CDR3 is TGTGCCAGCAGCCAAAGGTTGCTAGCGGGAGGGTACAATGAGCAGTTCTTC. The chain has TRBV14 and TRBJ2-1; TRBD2 aligns across 12 bases. V lost 2 bases and J lost 4; bases outside the gene matches: 6. The CDR3 has 17 amino acids. Germline loops: CDR1 SGHDN, CDR2 FVKESK.

There are a few counts of this clonotype. The V and J genes are TRBV7-3 and TRBJ2-1; D is possibly TRBD1 (7 bases). The length of the CDR3 is 14 residues. In germline, CDR1 is SGHTA, CDR2 FQGTGA. V shed 6 bases and J shed 9 bases, with 18 bases lying between them. The CDR3 DNA reads as TGTGCCAGCAGTCCGGAGGGGGCTGAGAGTGAGCAGTTCTTC. This sequence encodes CASSPEGAESEQFF.